The T cell receptor beta chain under discussion was sequenced for a study of cytomegalovirus exposure and HLA in healthy donors. Study observations and caveats: Trimming of TCR beta V- and J-genes showed a link, identified in a later analysis, to a missense DCLRE1C variant. CMV antigen specificity was confirmed in vitro for three CMV-associated chains. Presence/absence comparisons presumed near-even sequencing depth among donors.

To note about this clone: What it binds is not known.

The PCR ran on 60 Vbeta and 13 Jbeta primers. Profiling relied on immunoSEQ multiplex PCR, and the TCRdb table lists in-frame clones only, not all of them. This table has more than 90,000 clones, just under 70% appearing once. The V gene end was trimmed by 0 bases and the J gene end by 4 bases; junction bases not matched to a gene: 9. The CDR3 covers 17 residues. Per the germline V gene, CDR1 is SGHAT and CDR2 is FQNNGV. The sequence was obtained from a man aged 30-40 years in good health and CMV-seropositive. This chain uses TRBV11-2 with TRBJ2-7; 10 positions agree with TRBD2. The sequenced sample was PBMCs. CDR3 nucleotide sequence: TGTGCCAGCAGCTTAGATCGGCCTAGCGGGAGACGGTACGAGCAGTACGTC. This codes for CASSLDRPSGRRYEQYV.